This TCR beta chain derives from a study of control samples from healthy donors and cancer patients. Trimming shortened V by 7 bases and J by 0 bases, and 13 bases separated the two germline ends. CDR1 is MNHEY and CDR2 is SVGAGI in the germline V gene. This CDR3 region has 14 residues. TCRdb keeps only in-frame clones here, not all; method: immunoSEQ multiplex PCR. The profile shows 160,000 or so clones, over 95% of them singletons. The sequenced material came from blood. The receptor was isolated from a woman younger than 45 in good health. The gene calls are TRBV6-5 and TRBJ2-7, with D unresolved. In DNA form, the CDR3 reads TGTGCCAGCATGGGCAGGTTAAGCTCCTACGAGCAGTACTTC. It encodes CASMGRLSSYEQYF.